Sequencing of this T cell receptor beta chain was carried out in a study of shared clonotypes between healthy human individuals. Sorted-subset replicate PCRs used about 0.2 ug DNA, some 33,000 T cell genomes. Generated by immunoSEQ multiplex PCR, the TCRdb table keeps only in-frame clones and is missing some. This repertoire shows some 1 million clones, 75% found once; its top ten account for over 1.3%. The V gene lost 7 bases and the J gene lost 6 bases, with 12 bases spanning the gap. Germline V CDR1 and CDR2: SGHRS, YFSETQ. This CDR3 contains 12 residues. The receptor's source is a man younger than 35 in good health. Sequencing was performed on memory CD4+ T cells sorted from blood. Described subset: CD45RA-negative fraction. The chain joins TRBV5-1 to TRBJ2-3; no clear D gene. This CDR3 is CASAFPSDTQYF. In DNA form, the CDR3 reads TGCGCCAGCGCCTTTCCGAGCGATACGCAGTATTTT.